The rows below give T cell receptor beta chains drawn from one sample of a study of shared clonotypes between healthy human individuals. Here immunoSEQ multiplex PCR was the method, and the copy in TCRdb shows in-frame clones only, minus some. The table shows roughly 2,000,000 clones, with roughly 93% occurring only once. Sequences were obtained from naive CD8+ T cells from PBMCs. Receptors were obtained from a young man in good health. Some clones in this sample may be carry-over from other donors' samples. CDR3s include the opening cysteine and the closing phenylalanine or tryptophan. A D gene is named only where the DNA matches it firmly. Part of the rows lack a size; the others show once, few, many or a class for expanded clones.

TRBD1	TRBV4-3	TRBJ1-4	-	TGCGCCAGCAGTCCACAGTCCGGGACAGGGGGCGCAACTAATGAAAAACTGTTTTTT	CASSPQSGTGGATNEKLFF
-	TRBV28	TRBJ2-7	-	TGTGCCAGCAGACCGACACATTCCTACGAGCAGTACTTC	CASRPTHSYEQYF
-	TRBV10-1	TRBJ2-7	once	TGCGCCAGCCAACCTGTCGGGGCCAAGTACGAGCAGTACTTC	CASQPVGAKYEQYF
-	TRBV2	TRBJ1-5	few	TGTGCCAGCAGTCCAACCACAGGGTATCAGCCCCAGCATTTT	CASSPTTGYQPQHF
TRBD1	TRBV5-1	TRBJ2-5	-	TGCGCCAGCTTTTCAGGGGGCGCGACAGAGACCCAGTACTTC	CASFSGGATETQYF
-	TRBV9	TRBJ2-7	-	TGTGCCAGCAGCGTAGCGGCAGGGGACAACTACGAGCAGTACTTC	CASSVAAGDNYEQYF
TRBD2	TRBV7-9	TRBJ2-7	-	TGTGCCAGCAGCTCTCTAGCGGGAGGCTCCTACGAGCAGTACTTC	CASSSLAGGSYEQYF
TRBD2	TRBV14	TRBJ2-7	-	TGTGCCAGCAGCCAAGATTGGGGTAGCGGGAGGCAAAGCTCCTACGAGCAGTACTTC	CASSQDWGSGRQSSYEQYF
-	TRBV4-3	TRBJ2-7	-	TGCGCCAGCAGCCAAGGCCGGGACTCATCCTACGAGCAGTACTTC	CASSQGRDSSYEQYF
TRBD2	TRBV9	TRBJ2-7	-	TGTGCCAGCAGCGTTGCTCCGGGACTAGCTTCCTACGAGCAGTACTTC	CASSVAPGLASYEQYF
-	TRBV7-6	TRBJ1-1	few	TGTGCCAGCAGCCAGGGGCCGGCTATGAACACTGAAGCTTTCTTT	CASSQGPAMNTEAFF
TRBD1	TRBV5-1	TRBJ2-5	-	TGCGCCAGCAGCTGGATCCCCAGGGGGCGGGAGACCCAGTACTTC	CASSWIPRGRETQYF
TRBD1	TRBV29-1	TRBJ1-1	-	TGCAGCAGTCAGGGGGGGGACAACACTGAAGCTTTCTTT	CSSQGGDNTEAFF
-	TRBV29-1	TRBJ2-5	-	TGCAGCGTTGAATGGGGGCAAGAGACCCAGTACTTC	CSVEWGQETQYF
TRBD2	TRBV19	TRBJ2-3	-	TGTGCCAGTAGTATAGGGACTAGCGGGAGAGATACGCAGTATTTT	CASSIGTSGRDTQYF
-	TRBV4-1	TRBJ1-5	few	TGCGCCAGCAGCCAAGTGGGAGGTAGGGGGGATCAGCCCCAGCATTTT	CASSQVGGRGDQPQHF
-	TRBV6-1	TRBJ2-3	-	TGTGCCAGCAGTGATACGGGAACTACAGATACGCAGTATTTT	CASSDTGTTDTQYF
TRBD1	TRBV4-1	TRBJ2-7	-	TGCGCCAGCAGCCAAGATATTTCGGGGACAGCCACCTACGAGCAGTACTTC	CASSQDISGTATYEQYF
-	TRBV5-8	TRBJ1-3	-	TGTGCCAGCAGCTCCTTCGCGGAGGGAGCCTTCACCATATATTTT	CASSSFAEGAFTIYF
-	TRBV5-4	TRBJ2-6	-	TGTGCCAGCAGTATCGGGACGGCTTACTCTGGGGCCAACGTCCTGACTTTC	CASSIGTAYSGANVLTF
TRBD1	TRBV7-6	TRBJ2-1	-	TGTGCCAGCAGCTTGGGGACAGGGCTCTTCGCTGAGCAGTTCTTC	CASSLGTGLFAEQFF
-	TRBV28	TRBJ1-4	-	TGTGCCAGCACGGACAGCGATGAAAAACTGTTTTTT	CASTDSDEKLFF
TRBD1	TRBV15	TRBJ1-2	-	TGTGCCACCAGCAGGGATATCAGAGGGGGCAACTATGGCTACACCTTC	CATSRDIRGGNYGYTF
TRBD1	TRBV19	TRBJ1-1	-	TGTGCCAGTAGAGCAGGGACAGGGGTGTACAGGACTGAAGCTTTCTTT	CASRAGTGVYRTEAFF
-	TRBV7-6	TRBJ2-3	-	TGTGCCAGCAGCCCCTACGTAGGGACCTCTAGCACAGATACGCAGTATTTT	CASSPYVGTSSTDTQYF
TRBD1	TRBV10-3	TRBJ2-4	-	TGTGCCATCAGTCAAGGGGGACAGGGGGATGTCATTCAGTACTTC	CAISQGGQGDVIQYF
-	TRBV28	TRBJ2-7	-	TGTGCCAGCAGACCGCCGGGGGCTGGTTACGAGCAGTACTTC	CASRPPGAGYEQYF
-	TRBV7-8	TRBJ2-5	-	TGTGCCAGCGTTCCCCTGACACAAGAGACCCAGTACTTC	CASVPLTQETQYF
TRBD2	TRBV2	TRBJ2-7	-	TGTGCCAGCAGTGACGGGACTAGCGGATACGAGCAGTACTTC	CASSDGTSGYEQYF
-	TRBV11-2	TRBJ1-1	few	TGTGCCAGCAGCTTATTCCCTGGCAGGGAGGGAGCTTTCTTT	CASSLFPGREGAFF
TRBD2	TRBV30	TRBJ2-7	-	TGTGCCTGGAGTGTAGGGACTAACTACGAGCAGTACTTC	CAWSVGTNYEQYF
-	TRBV6-5	TRBJ2-7	-	TGTGCCAGCAGCCTTGCGACCGGGAGCTCCTACGAGCAGTACTTC	CASSLATGSSYEQYF
-	TRBV18	TRBJ1-1	-	TGTGCCAGCTCACCAAGGAGGCTGAACACTGAAGCTTTCTTT	CASSPRRLNTEAFF
-	TRBV9	TRBJ2-2	-	TGTGCCAGCAGCGTATTCTCCGGGGAGCTGTTTTTT	CASSVFSGELFF
-	TRBV19	TRBJ1-2	-	TGTGCCAGTTGCTGCCAACAAGCTAACTATGGCTACACCTTC	CASCCQQANYGYTF
TRBD1	TRBV4-3	TRBJ1-2	-	TGCGCCAGCAGCCAAGATCCGGCGGAACGGGACAGGGTTTTCGGCTACACCTTC	CASSQDPAERDRVFGYTF